Presented here are 15 T cell receptor beta chains from one specimen sequenced in a study of OX40 agonist ivuxolimab in advanced cancers. Here immunoSEQ multiplex PCR was the method, and the copy in TCRdb shows in-frame clones only, minus some. The data contain around 150,000 clones, 93% of them seen just once; the ten biggest clones take up roughly 1%. This sample comprised CD4+ or CD8+ T cells sorted from blood, obtained in a trial of the OX40 agonist ivuxolimab. The receptors were sampled from an adult with an advanced solid tumor such as melanoma, head and neck, liver or kidney cancer.

The rearrangement links TRBV7-9 to TRBJ1-5; 11 nucleotides line up with TRBD1. The CDR3 totals 17 residues. V lost 5 bases, J lost 3 bases, and 9 bases stayed unmatched. Germline V gene data show CDR1 as SEHNR and CDR2 as FQNEAQ (reference sequence). The CDR3 here is CASSPVGQGAPNQPQHF. CDR3 nucleotide sequence: TGTGCCAGCAGCCCCGTTGGACAGGGGGCCCCCAATCAGCCCCAGCATTTT.

Comment on this clone: The CDR3 ends on some other residue instead of the conserved phenylalanine or tryptophan, so this is likely a read error. No DNA is shown, since the ends of the CDR3 on it are uncertain; the CDR3 is the one TCRdb lists. The V and J genes are TRBV6-6 and TRBJ2-7; the table's D gene call, TRBD1, was not cross checked with the DNA. The CDR3 is 11 amino acids in total, end residues counted. Per germline, CDR1 MNHNY and CDR2 SVGAGI (reference sequence). CDR3 loop: CASSSPPGVTL.

This clone was seen repeatedly, ten times or more. This rearrangement joins TRBV19 to TRBJ1-5, with D possibly TRBD1 on 6 matching bases. Germline CDR1 reads LNHDA; CDR2 reads SQIVND (reference sequence). V dropped 4 bases and J dropped 0 bases, with 16 bases sitting between them. The CDR3 contains 17 residues. In DNA form, the CDR3 reads TGTGCCAGTAGTACCCGACAGGCACGTTATAGCAATCAGCCCCAGCATTTT. Its protein product is CASSTRQARYSNQPQHF. Full variable domain (outside the CDR3, taken from reference TRBV19 and TRBJ1-5): DGGITQSPKYLFRKEGQNVTLSCEQNLNHDAMYWYRQDPGQGLRLIYYSQIVNDFQKGDIAEGYSVSREKKESFPLTVTSAQKNPTAFYLCASSTRQARYSNQPQHFGDGTRLSIL.

This sequence joins TRBV6-5 and TRBJ2-6; D unresolved. Germline-derived CDR1 and CDR2 are MNHEY and SVGAGI. This CDR3 spans 14 amino acids. V lost 6 bases to trimming and J lost 0 bases, with 6 bases between them. The CDR3 spells CASRPYSGANVLTF. The CDR3 nucleotides read TGTGCCAGCAGGCCCTACTCTGGGGCCAACGTCCTGACTTTC.

CDR3: CASSPGTGGISNQPQHF. CDR3 coding DNA: TGTGCCAGCTCACCAGGGACAGGCGGAATTAGCAATCAGCCCCAGCATTTT. The V and J genes are TRBV18 and TRBJ1-5; 8 bases line up with TRBD1. V was clipped by 2 bases and J by 0 bases; unmatched bases: 6. Germline values: CDR1 KGHSH, CDR2 LQKENI. This CDR3 is 17 amino acids long.

This clone appeared a single time. V and J are TRBV5-1 and TRBJ1-1; a weak D match, TRBD1 (6 bases). CDR1 SGHRS and CDR2 YFSETQ come from the germline V gene. Trimming pared 0 bases from V and 6 bases from J, leaving 15 bases between. The CDR3 is made up of 15 amino acids. CDR3 in DNA: TGCGCCAGCAGCTTGGATGGGGGGCGAGGAGCTGAAGCTTTCTTT. It codes for CASSLDGGRGAEAFF.

The rearrangement joins TRBV25-1 to TRBJ1-2; tentatively, D is TRBD1 (5 bases). Trimming took 6 bases from V and 1 from J, leaving 12 bases between them. There are 14 residues in the CDR3. Germline-derived CDR1 and CDR2 are MGHDK and SYGVNS. Written as DNA, the CDR3 is TGTGCCAGCAGAGACCAGGGTTTTAACTATGGCTACACCTTC. It encodes CASRDQGFNYGYTF.

V gene TRBV4-2 combines with J gene TRBJ2-7; 8 nucleotides line up with TRBD1. Germline loops: CDR1 LGHNA, CDR2 YNFKEQ. After removal of 2 bases from V and 1 base from J, the junction contained 4 bases not matched to a gene. CDR3 length: 15 residues. Written as DNA, the CDR3 is TGTGCCAGCAGCCAACCGGGACAGGCTTCCTACGAGCAGTACTTC. It translates to CASSQPGQASYEQYF.

The J gene is TRBJ2-7, the V gene TRBV5-1; TRBD2 aligns across 12 bases. The V gene's germline CDR1 is SGHRS and CDR2 YFSETQ. The CDR3 length is 16 residues. The J segment lost 1 base and the V segment lost 0 bases, leaving 2 bases of the junction unmatched. In nucleotides, the CDR3 is TGCGCCAGCAGCTTGGGGACTAGCGGGGCTTCCTACGAGCAGTACTTC. Its translation is CASSLGTSGASYEQYF.

This clone has just a few counts. This chain joins TRBV5-6 and TRBJ1-1; D may be TRBD1 (5 bases). Germline V gene sequence: CDR1 SGHDT, CDR2 YYEEEE. V lost 0 bases, J lost 4 bases, and 10 bases lay in between. The length of the CDR3 is 14 residues. DNA of the CDR3: TGTGCCAGCAGCTTGGCCGGGGGAAGCACTGAAGCTTTCTTT. This sequence encodes CASSLAGGSTEAFF.

The chain carries TRBV19 and TRBJ2-3; possible D gene TRBD2, 5 bases. This CDR3 comprises 16 residues. CDR1 is LNHDA, CDR2 SQIVND, per germline (reference sequence). V lost 3 bases, J lost 7 bases, and 20 bases lay in between. The CDR3 nucleotides are TGTGCCAGTAGTATGGGCAGGTTAGCGCCCGCGAATACGCAGTATTTT. It yields the protein CASSMGRLAPANTQYF.

The chain is built from TRBV30 and TRBJ1-3; no reliable D call. In germline, CDR1 is GTSNPN, CDR2 SVGIG (reference sequence). Between the trimmed V and J ends, which lost 3 bases and 0 bases, there was a span of 12 bases. This CDR3 has 15 residues. DNA for the CDR3: TGTGCCTGGAGATTGTTGGGTATCTCTGGAAACACCATATATTTT. It specifies CAWRLLGISGNTIYF.

This sequence joins TRBV9 and TRBJ1-3, with D tentatively TRBD1 (6 bases). Germline V CDR1 and CDR2: SGDLS, YYNGEE. Trimming removed 0 bases at V and 0 bases at J, with 16 bases between. This CDR3 region has 18 residues. CDR3 amino acids: CASSVEGRGAVSGNTIYF. CDR3 coding DNA: TGTGCCAGCAGCGTAGAGGGGAGGGGGGCAGTCTCTGGAAACACCATATATTTT.

The chain employs TRBV7-6 and TRBJ2-7; D possibly matches TRBD1 or TRBD2 (6 bases each). This CDR3 has 12 amino acids. V was trimmed by 5 bases and J by 11 bases, leaving 16 bases between them. From germline, CDR1 is SGHVS and CDR2 FNYEAQ. The CDR3, as DNA: TGTGCCAGCAGCACCTCGGGGGCGGAGAAGTACTTC. Protein sequence: CASSTSGAEKYF.

V and J are TRBV4-2 and TRBJ1-1; no clear D. The CDR3 totals 14 residues. Germline V gene lookup returns CDR1 LGHNA and CDR2 YNFKEQ. Trimming took 5 bases from V and 1 from J, leaving 11 bases between them. CDR3 loop: CASSSTGENTEAFF. CDR3 DNA sequence: TGTGCCAGCAGCTCAACTGGCGAGAACACTGAAGCTTTCTTT.